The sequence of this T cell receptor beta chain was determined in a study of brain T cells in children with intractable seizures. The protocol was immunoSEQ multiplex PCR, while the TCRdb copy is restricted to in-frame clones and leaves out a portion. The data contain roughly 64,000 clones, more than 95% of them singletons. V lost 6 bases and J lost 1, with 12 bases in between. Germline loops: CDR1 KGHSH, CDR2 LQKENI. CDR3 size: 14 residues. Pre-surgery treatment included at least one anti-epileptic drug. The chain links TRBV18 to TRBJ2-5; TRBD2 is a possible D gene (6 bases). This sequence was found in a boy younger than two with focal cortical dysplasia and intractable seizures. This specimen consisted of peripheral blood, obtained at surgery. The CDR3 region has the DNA TGTGCCAGCTCCCCGGGACTGGGCCAAGAGACCCAGTACTTC. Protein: CASSPGLGQETQYF.